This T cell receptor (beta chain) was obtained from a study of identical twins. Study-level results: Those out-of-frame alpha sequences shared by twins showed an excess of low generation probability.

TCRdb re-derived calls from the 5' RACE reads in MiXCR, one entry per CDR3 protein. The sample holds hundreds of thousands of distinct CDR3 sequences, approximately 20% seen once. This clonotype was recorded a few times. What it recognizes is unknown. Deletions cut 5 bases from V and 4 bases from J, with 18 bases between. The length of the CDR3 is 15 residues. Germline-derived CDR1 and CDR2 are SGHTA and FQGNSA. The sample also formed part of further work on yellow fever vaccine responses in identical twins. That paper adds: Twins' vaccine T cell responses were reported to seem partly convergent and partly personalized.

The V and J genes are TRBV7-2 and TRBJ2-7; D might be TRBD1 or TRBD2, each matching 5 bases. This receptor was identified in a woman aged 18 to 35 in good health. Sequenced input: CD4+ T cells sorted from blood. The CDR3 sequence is CASSTGSGVPYEQYF. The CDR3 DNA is TGTGCCAGCAGCACAGGATCCGGGGTCCCGTACGAGCAGTACTTC.